This T cell receptor beta chain was observed in a study of blood T cell repertoires in COVID-19. Study in general: The samples span acute and convalescent COVID-19 from the United States, Italy and Spain. The analysed material was cDNA or gDNA that came from T cells, B-cell-depleted T cells, or PBMCs.

Trimming left V 1 base short and J 5 bases short, with 8 bases between. The CDR3 length is 13 residues. CDR1 is SEHNR and CDR2 is FQNEAQ in the germline V gene (reference sequence). The data were produced by immunoSEQ multiplex PCR, yet TCRdb's version contains in-frame clones alone and is incomplete. Of a few hundred thousand clones listed, 75% to 85% were seen once; the top ten hold approximately 8.4%. Patients from Seattle were sampled longitudinally, starting during active infection. The sequence derives from a woman older than 75 with COVID-19, enrolled during active disease. The rearrangement links TRBV7-9 to TRBJ2-5; tentative D call: TRBD1 (5 bases). Source material: peripheral blood. CDR3 sequence reads: CASSLVGPETQYF. Written as DNA, the CDR3 is TGTGCCAGCAGCTTAGTGGGGCCCGAGACCCAGTACTTC.